This paragraph reports one TCR beta chain. Its specificity is unknown. This entry comes from a study of T cell responses to AZD1222 COVID-19 vaccine. Method: immunoSEQ multiplex PCR; TCRdb's copy keeps in-frame clones and lacks some. This sample has roughly 120,000 clones, with approximately 85% found just once. Study-wide findings and caveats: Reports indicate that nearly half of spike-specific TCRs are directed at unmutated variant regions. Seropositive status at baseline applied to only a handful of AZD1222 recipients.

The trim removed 0 bases at V and 0 bases at J, leaving 10 bases unmatched. The CDR3 sequence is 17 residues long. Germline V CDR1 and CDR2: SQVTM, ANQGSEA. The sample here was peripheral blood, taken 28 days after the second AZD1222 dose. This sequence joins TRBV29-1 and TRBJ2-7; 8 nucleotides align to TRBD2. The sequence came from an adult who received the AZD1222 COVID-19 vaccine. CDR3 protein: CSVEDPPLAGSSYEQYF. The CDR3 bases are TGCAGCGTTGAAGATCCCCCCTTAGCGGGATCCTCCTACGAGCAGTACTTC.